This TCR beta chain derives from a study of blood T cells in healthy people across ages (dated by TCRdb to about 2015). In terms of the full investigation: In model experiments, template switching captured about one uniquely barcoded TCR beta cDNA molecule for every two T cells. Using deep sequencing normalized with unique cDNA molecular identifiers, the study measured how TCR beta repertoire diversity changes with age. The donors were split into four age groups: young (average about 16 years), middle-aged (roughly 39), aged (around 67) and long-lived (about 82). To avoid experimental bias, donors of different ages were randomly spread across the sequencing lanes. For two donors (one aged 18 to 30 and one aged 80 or older), the study analyzed two additional independent replicas of 1 million unique cDNA reads from the same blood draw.

As to this clonotype: Its recognized antigen is unknown. An end of the junction differs from the germline gene, which may be a read error.

The 39 donors, aged 6 to 90 years, were systemically healthy Caucasian individuals from Russia. Each donor gave about 9.7 milliliters of peripheral blood, drawn into EDTA-treated Vacutainer tubes. PBMCs were isolated by Ficoll-Paque density-gradient centrifugation, with at least 7 million obtained per sample. Trizol reagent was used to extract total RNA from PBMCs, with at least 6 micrograms per sample. The percentages of naive CD45RAhigh/CD27high T cells were determined by flow cytometry on a PBMC aliquot from every donor. The library was produced with 5' RACE. TCRdb lists the instrument as Illumina HiSeq 2500. A second PCR of roughly 6 to 11 cycles was run with a J-beta primer mix and a sample-barcoded 5' primer. Each TCR beta cDNA molecule received a unique molecular identifier from a template-switch 5' adaptor carrying 12 random nucleotides. At least 3 million CDR3-containing paired-end reads were obtained from each sample. First-strand cDNA was synthesized from all RNA with the Mint cDNA synthesis kit, primed by a TRBC-specific oligonucleotide. Following uracil-DNA glycosylase treatment, all cDNA underwent a first 18-cycle PCR with the universal primers M1SS and BC2_uni_R. In the original analysis: For normalization, 1 million high-quality reads, each with a distinct molecular identifier, were randomly selected from each sample. Instead of being binned into consensus sequences, reads that shared molecular identifiers were thrown out. MiTCR, run with a Q25 quality threshold and the strictest error-elimination algorithm, handled CDR3 identification, clonotype clustering and error correction. A nonparametric unseen species model with Euler transformation was used to estimate a lower bound on total TCR beta diversity. Starting from the raw public reads, TCRdb applied fastp trimming at Q25, assembled clones with MiXCR and retained in-frame beta chains. Entries that share a CDR3 protein sequence are merged under the most common genes and DNA. The V and J calls shown here were made by TCRdb, not taken from the authors' results. The sample records about 970,000 distinct CDR3 sequences, around 54% of which are singletons. The ten most abundant clones make up 20% to 25% of the sample.

Points the paper makes about the study in general: Observed TCR beta diversity per million T cells fell roughly linearly with age, and a significant reduction was already apparent by age about 38. Because donor CMV infection status was unknown, age-related changes in expanded clonotypes were potentially confounded. The long-lived group showed more naive CD4+ T cells, fewer expanded clones and increased TCR diversity than the aged group, suggesting age selection. Since profiling was done on bulk unsorted PBMCs, naive and antigen-experienced compartments could not be conclusively compared. There was a strong correlation between observed TCR beta diversity and the percentage of naive T cells measured by flow cytometry. Estimates of total diversity based on one million sequenced T cells were regarded as lower bounds and as underestimates.

The TCR was taken from a woman aged 55-69 years in good health. Sequenced sample: blood.

The CDR3 protein: CASSFTGGASCEQYF. The DNA is TGTGCCAGCAGTTTCACAGGGGGCGCCTCCTGCGAGCAGTACTTC. Recombination joined TRBV12-3 or TRBV12-4 with TRBJ2-5, with TRBD1 matching 9 junction bases. The end of the DNA is better explained by TRBJ2-7, so the J call may be wrong. The CDR3 holds 15 amino acids from the cysteine to the phenylalanine. CDR3 DNA only is kept here, 45 bases in frame from base 1.